This entry lists 26 T cell receptor beta chains sequenced from one sample in a study of T cells in women clearing cervical HPV infection. TCRdb's copy holds only in-frame clones and misses some; the assay was immunoSEQ multiplex PCR. In total, the table holds 49,000 or so clones. Specimen: blood buffy coat. These receptors all stem from a woman aged 18 to 75 with a cervical HPV16 infection that either progressed to CIN3+ or cleared (not recorded which).

With regard to this clone: The junction and the germline gene differ at one end; a read error may be behind it. The DNA ends 3 residues before the CDR3 does, and the rest of the CDR3 is filled in from the germline J gene. Within the sample, other DNA sequences also encode this same CDR3. The J gene is TRBJ1-3, the V gene TRBV7-3; TRBD1 matches at 12 bases. The V gene's germline CDR1 is SGHTA and CDR2 FQGTGA. This CDR3 is 16 amino acids long. The CDR3 bases that were read are TGTGCCAGCAGCTTCGGGACAGGGGGCGCCGGAAACACG. This translates into CASSFGTGGAGNT. The whole CDR3 is CASSFGTGGAGNTIYF.

With respect to this clone: The read terminates 3 residues before the CDR3 end, so the remaining end is supplied by the germline J gene. The V gene is TRBV30, the J gene TRBJ2-7; the D gene is possibly TRBD2 (6 bases). This CDR3 has 14 amino acids. Germline CDR1 is GTSNPN and CDR2 is SVGIG (reference sequence). V was pared by 1 base and J by 2 bases, with 12 bases between. The covered CDR3 bases are TGTGCCTGGAGTGAGCCGGGACTGACCTACGAG. This encodes CAWSEPGLTYE. The CDR3 reads in full as CAWSEPGLTYEQYF.

As to this clone: The sequence runs out 3 residues before the end of the CDR3; the remainder is reconstructed from the germline J gene. V and J are TRBV14 and TRBJ2-1, with 12 bases aligning to TRBD2. Germline V gene lookup returns CDR1 SGHDN and CDR2 FVKESK. V was pared by 7 bases and J by 8 bases, with 6 bases of the junction left unmatched. This CDR3 region has 14 residues. CDR3 DNA, as far as it was read: TGTGCCAGCAACCTAGCGGGAGGGCCCTATGAG. Protein sequence: CASNLAGGPYE. The whole CDR3 is CASNLAGGPYEQFF. The full variable domain, with the rest looked up from reference TRBV14 and TRBJ2-1, is EAGVTQFPSHSVIEKGQTVTLRCDPISGHDNLYWYRRVMGKEIKFLLHFVKESKQDESGMPNNRFLAERTGGTYSTLKVQPAELEDSGVYFCASNLAGGPYEQFFGPGTRLTVL.

Of note for this clone: The read ends 3 residues before the CDR3 terminus; that terminus is restored from the germline J gene. This rearrangement joins TRBV12-5 to TRBJ2-2, with D tentatively TRBD1 (5 bases). This CDR3 region has 14 residues. Looked up from germline, CDR1 is LGHNT and CDR2 is FRNRAP. The V gene lost 7 bases and the J gene lost 2 bases, with 11 bases spanning the gap. The DNA read from the CDR3 is TGTGCTAGTGCCACTGACAGCAACACCGGGGAG. This sequence encodes CASATDSNTGE. The full-length CDR3 reads as CASATDSNTGELFF. The whole variable domain, remainder taken from reference TRBV12-5 and TRBJ2-2, is DARVTQTPRHKVTEMGQEVTMRCQPILGHNTVFWYRQTMMQGLELLAYFRNRAPLDDSGMPKDRFSAEMPDATLATLKIQPSEPRDSAVYFCASATDSNTGELFFGEGSRLTVL.

About this clone: With the read ending 3 residues before the CDR3 end, the germline J gene is used to fill in that end. J is TRBJ2-2 and V is TRBV7-3; 9 nucleotides align to TRBD1. The CDR3 consists of 15 residues. The V gene's germline CDR1 is SGHTA and CDR2 FQGTGA. The CDR3 bases that were read are TGTGCCAGCAGCGCGACAGGGGGGGAGAATTCACCG. Residues: CASSATGGENSP. The entire CDR3 protein is CASSATGGENSPLFF.

Regarding this clone: The DNA ends 3 residues before the CDR3 does, and the rest of the CDR3 is filled in from the germline J gene. The chain joins TRBV5-1 to TRBJ1-1; D might be TRBD1 (5 bases). Trimming took off 0 bases at V and 6 bases at J, with 12 bases between the two ends. This CDR3 is built from 14 residues. The germline V gene encodes CDR1 SGHRS and CDR2 YFSETQ. The sequenced CDR3 bases are TGCGCCAGCAGCTTGGAAGAGGGGTACCCTGAA. Its translation is CASSLEEGYPE. The whole CDR3 sequence reads CASSLEEGYPEAFF.

In regard to this clone: The observed sequence ends 3 residues before the CDR3 terminus, with the missing tail filled in from the germline J gene. This chain links TRBV6-2 or TRBV6-3 with TRBJ2-7, with 7 bases identical to TRBD1. Trimming at V came to 6 bases and at J to 5 bases, leaving 13 bases not matched to a gene. CDR3 length: 15 amino acids. Germline V gene data show CDR1 as MNHEY and CDR2 as SVGEGT. CDR3 sequence: CASSPPQTGSHEQYF. The part of the CDR3 DNA that was read is TGTGCCAGCAGCCCCCCCCAGACAGGGAGCCACGAG.

A remark on this clone: At one boundary the junction diverges from the germline segment, which might be a read error. The missing CDR3 end, 3 residues past where the read stops, is filled in from the germline J gene. The J gene is TRBJ2-5, the V gene TRBV7-7; D perhaps matches TRBD1 (6 bases). The germline V gene encodes CDR1 SSHAT and CDR2 FNYEAQ (reference sequence). This CDR3 is 13 amino acids long. The CDR3 here is CASSATGLETQYF. Partial CDR3 DNA: TGTGCTAGCAGCGCAACAGGGTTGGAGACC.

The CDR3 region is CAISGGGEQETQYF. The sequenced part of the CDR3 DNA is TGTGCCATCAGCGGGGGAGGTGAGCAAGAGACC. The chain combines TRBV10-3 with TRBJ2-5; possibly TRBD2 for D (6 bases). The CDR3 goes on 3 residues after the read ends, and that part is filled in from the germline J gene. This CDR3 has 14 residues. Germline V gene data show CDR1 as ENHRY and CDR2 as SYGVKD. V shed 6 bases and J shed 2 bases, with 13 bases lying between them.

To note about this clone: The read gets to within 3 residues of the CDR3 end, and the germline J gene fills in the rest. The rearrangement joins TRBV18 to TRBJ1-2; tentatively, D is TRBD1 (6 bases). The CDR3 is made up of 15 amino acids. In germline, CDR1 is KGHSH, CDR2 LQKENI. The part of the CDR3 DNA that was read is TGTGCCAGCTCACTCGGGACACCCAGCACAGATACC. Protein: CASSLGTPSTDT. The whole CDR3 protein is CASSLGTPSTDTYTF.

On this clone: The read is 3 residues too short to cover the CDR3 end, so that end is filled in from the germline J gene. The chain is built from TRBV30 and TRBJ2-2, with 10 bases that match TRBD1. The V gene's germline CDR1 is GTSNPN and CDR2 SVGIG (reference sequence). The CDR3 loop spans 14 amino acids. The CDR3 protein is CAFTGTGDDSPLFF. CDR3 DNA (partial): TGTGCCTTCACCGGGACAGGGGATGATTCACCG.

Turning to this clone: The read is 3 residues too short to cover the CDR3 end, so that end is filled in from the germline J gene. The rearrangement uses TRBV7-6 and TRBJ1-6, with 8 nucleotides matching TRBD1. Germline CDR1 reads SGHVS; CDR2 reads FNYEAQ. The length of the CDR3 is 15 residues. Trimming at V came to 1 base and at J to 10 bases, leaving 6 bases not matched to a gene. The part of the CDR3 DNA that was read is TGTGCCAGCAGCTTAGGTGCGACAGGGGAATCACCC. This encodes CASSLGATGESP. The full CDR3 is CASSLGATGESPLHF.

Of note for this clone: The read is 3 residues too short to cover the CDR3 end, so that end is filled in from the germline J gene. V gene TRBV5-1 combines with J gene TRBJ2-3, with TRBD2 as a possible D gene (5 bases). CDR3 length: 16 residues. CDR1 is SGHRS and CDR2 is YFSETQ in the germline V gene. V lost 0 bases and J lost 1, with 12 bases in between. The DNA read from the CDR3 is TGCGCCAGCAGCTTGGCTAGCAGAATAGGCACAGATACG. Its protein is CASSLASRIGTDT. From start to end, the CDR3 is CASSLASRIGTDTQYF.

Regarding this clone: The read gets to within 3 residues of the CDR3 end, and the germline J gene fills in the rest. The chain links TRBV18 to TRBJ1-1; 10 nucleotides line up with TRBD1. The CDR3 totals 14 residues. The germline CDR1 and CDR2 sequences are KGHSH and LQKENI. The CDR3 here is CASLRDRGGYKAFF. Partial CDR3 DNA: TGTGCCAGCCTTCGGGACAGGGGCGGATATAAA.

The CDR3: CASSFTLAGETDTQYF. The sequenced CDR3 bases are TGTGCCAGCAGCTTCACACTAGCGGGAGAGACAGATACG. V usage is TRBV7-3 and J usage is TRBJ2-3, with 11 bases fitting TRBD2. Sequencing ends 3 residues short of the CDR3 end; the germline J gene provides the rest. The CDR3 runs to 16 residues. The trim removed 3 bases at V and 3 bases at J, leaving 5 bases unmatched. Germline loops: CDR1 SGHTA, CDR2 FQGTGA.

A word on this clone: The read stops 3 residues short of the end of the CDR3; the missing end is completed from the germline J gene. The genes are TRBV20-1 and TRBJ2-1, with 11 bases identical to TRBD2. Germline trimming cut 5 bases from V and 0 bases from J; bases unmatched to any gene: 3. The CDR3 is made up of 15 amino acids. Germline-derived CDR1 and CDR2 are DFQATT and SNEGSKA (reference sequence). CDR3 DNA, as far as it was read: TGCAGTGCTCTAGCGGGAGGCTCCTCCTACAATGAG. This sequence encodes CSALAGGSSYNE. The CDR3 as a whole reads CSALAGGSSYNEQFF.

In the case of this clone: At one of its ends the junction is not consistent with the germline gene, which may arise from a read error. The missing CDR3 end, 3 residues past where the read stops, is filled in from the germline J gene. J is TRBJ2-3 and V is TRBV5-1; D not certain. The CDR3 has 11 residues. CDR1 is SGHRS, CDR2 YFSETQ, per germline. Incomplete CDR3 DNA: TGCGCCAGCAGCTTGGCAGAGACG. Amino acids: CASSLAET. The CDR3 in full is CASSLAETQYF.

To note about this clone: The read finishes 3 residues shy of the CDR3 end, and the germline J gene is used to complete it. The chain employs TRBV2 and TRBJ1-5; no firm D call. Trimming took off 4 bases at V and 3 bases at J, with 4 bases between the two ends. This CDR3 contains 12 residues. Germline assignment: CDR1 SNHLY and CDR2 FYNNEI. The covered CDR3 bases are TGTGCCAGCAGTGCATTCAATCAGCCC. This encodes CASSAFNQP. The entire CDR3 protein reads CASSAFNQPQHF.

CDR3 bases read: TGCGCCAGCAGGATTAATCGACAGGGAACCTACGAG. Translated: CASRINRQGTYE. The whole CDR3 reads CASRINRQGTYEQYF. J is TRBJ2-7 and V is TRBV23-1; TRBD1 matches 7 bases. The read terminates 3 residues ahead of where the CDR3 ends, so the germline J gene completes it. TRBV23-1 is classed as an ORF, of uncertain function. After removal of 6 bases from V and 2 bases from J, the junction contained 10 bases not matched to a gene. The CDR3 length is 15 residues.

With respect to this clone: The CDR3 end is not reached by the read, which stops 3 residues before it; the germline J gene fills it in. The V call is TRBV30, the J call TRBJ2-2; the match to TRBD1 covers 11 bases. Per the germline V gene, CDR1 is GTSNPN and CDR2 is SVGIG (reference sequence). The CDR3 runs to 15 residues. J lost 8 bases, V lost 2 bases, and 7 bases had no gene match. CDR3 loop: CAWSTGTGGEGELFF. The covered CDR3 bases are TGTGCCTGGAGTACCGGGACAGGGGGTGAGGGGGAG.

About this clone itself: The sequence runs out 3 residues before the end of the CDR3; the remainder is reconstructed from the germline J gene. The chain couples TRBV20-1 to TRBJ2-7; 12 bases are shared with TRBD1. Germline CDR1 DFQATT, CDR2 SNEGSKA (reference sequence). The V gene end was trimmed by 6 bases and the J gene end by 5 bases; junction bases not matched to a gene: 5. The CDR3 consists of 13 residues. CDR3 DNA (partial): TGCAGTGCGGGACAGGGGGCGCAGAACGAG. As protein: CSAGQGAQNE. The CDR3 as a whole reads CSAGQGAQNEQYF.

Of note for this clone: The read stops 3 residues short of the end of the CDR3; the missing end is completed from the germline J gene. The V and J genes are TRBV7-3 and TRBJ2-1, with TRBD2 as a possible D gene (6 bases). Deletions cut 1 base from V and 9 bases from J, with 13 bases between. The CDR3 sequence is 14 residues long. CDR1 is SGHTA and CDR2 is FQGTGA in the germline V gene. CDR3 region: CASSLMEGRGEQFF. CDR3 bases read: TGTGCCAGCAGCTTAATGGAGGGAAGGGGTGAG.

Worth noting for this clone: The read ends 3 residues early relative to the CDR3; the germline J gene fills the gap. The chain recombines TRBV6-2 or TRBV6-3 with TRBJ2-1; a weak D match, TRBD1 (6 bases). Germline-derived CDR1 and CDR2 are MNHEY and SVGEGT. The CDR3 has 16 amino acids. V gave up 2 bases and J gave up 6 bases, with 17 bases separating them. The sequenced part of the CDR3 DNA is TGTGCCAGCAGTTACGTGGAGAAAAACAGGGCCAATGAG. It encodes CASSYVEKNRANE. The entire CDR3 protein reads CASSYVEKNRANEQFF.

Comments on this clone: The read comes to an end 3 residues before the CDR3 does, leaving the germline J gene to fill in the end. V and J are TRBV7-8 and TRBJ1-6; perhaps TRBD1 as D (5 bases). V was pared by 5 bases and J by 8 bases, with 16 bases between. The germline V gene has CDR1 SGHVS and CDR2 FQNEAQ. The CDR3 covers 15 residues. The CDR3 bases that were read are TGTGCCAGCAGCCCTCGCCGGGGGACGGATTCACCC. Translating it yields CASSPRRGTDSP. The full CDR3 protein reads CASSPRRGTDSPLHF.

For this clone: The CDR3 extends 3 residues past the end of the read, so its final part is completed from the germline J gene. The chain couples TRBV7-3 to TRBJ1-3; a weak D match, TRBD1 (6 bases). Germline V gives CDR1 SGHTA, CDR2 FQGTGA. The V and J ends lost 5 bases and 0 bases respectively, with 14 bases between them. CDR3 size: 16 residues. CDR3 bases read: TGTGCCAGCAGCGCATTAGGGGGTGGCTCTGGAAACACC. The encoded protein is CASSALGGGSGNT. The whole CDR3 protein reads CASSALGGGSGNTIYF.

Of note for this clone: The read gets to within 3 residues of the CDR3 end, and the germline J gene fills in the rest. V usage is TRBV10-3 and J usage is TRBJ2-1, with 8 bases that match TRBD1. Unmatched junction bases numbered 4, after V lost 6 bases and J lost 3 bases. The germline gives CDR1 ENHRY, CDR2 SYGVKD. The CDR3 extends over 14 amino acids. The CDR3 sequence is CAIRGQGDYNEQFF. The covered CDR3 bases are TGTGCCATCAGAGGACAGGGTGACTACAATGAG.